These T cell receptor beta chains were read from a single sample in a study of T cell responses to AZD1222 COVID-19 vaccine. The protocol was immunoSEQ multiplex PCR, while the TCRdb copy is restricted to in-frame clones and leaves out a portion. This sample has about 120,000 clones, with around 93% found just once. Sample: peripheral blood, taken on day 0 of AZD1222 vaccination. These receptor sequences come from an adult in good health. The conserved cysteine and the conserved F or W are not part of the CDR3 here. Fields, in order: J gene, V gene, CDR3 protein.

J gene: TRBJ1-5; V gene: TRBV6-5; CDR3 protein: AGAGTGDGNQPQH
J gene: TRBJ2-7; V gene: TRBV21-1; CDR3 protein: ASSISSGRAYEQY
J gene: TRBJ1-1; V gene: TRBV7-8; CDR3 protein: ASSPTGGALTEAF
J gene: TRBJ2-1; V gene: TRBV2; CDR3 protein: ASSLAGVAYNEQF
J gene: TRBJ1-4; V gene: TRBV5-1; CDR3 protein: ASSFTGAAGEKLF
J gene: TRBJ1-3; V gene: TRBV5-4; CDR3 protein: ASSLEGGRGVRNTIY
J gene: TRBJ2-2; V gene: TRBV7-9; CDR3 protein: ASSKRSTGTRTGELF
J gene: TRBJ2-2; V gene: TRBV27; CDR3 protein: ASRLGQGTNTGELF
J gene: TRBJ2-7; V gene: TRBV5-4; CDR3 protein: ASSLEMGGREQY
J gene: TRBJ1-4; V gene: TRBV30; CDR3 protein: AWSVPLRGMGEKLF
J gene: TRBJ1-5; V gene: TRBV19; CDR3 protein: ASSMEVGESQQPQH
J gene: TRBJ2-6; V gene: TRBV18; CDR3 protein: ASSPGQIDGGANVLT
J gene: TRBJ1-6; V gene: TRBV25-1; CDR3 protein: ASKEKPDNSPLH
J gene: TRBJ2-1; V gene: TRBV7-3; CDR3 protein: ASSPRTSGREGVYNEQF
J gene: TRBJ2-7; V gene: TRBV6-5; CDR3 protein: ASSSHGTGGYEQY
J gene: TRBJ1-1; V gene: TRBV4-1; CDR3 protein: ASSQVVSTEAF
J gene: TRBJ1-3; V gene: TRBV7-9; CDR3 protein: ASYARGQGNTIY
J gene: TRBJ1-2; V gene: TRBV19; CDR3 protein: ASSIDQQANYGYT
J gene: TRBJ2-7; V gene: TRBV6-5; CDR3 protein: ASSYFGTASYEQY
J gene: TRBJ1-4; V gene: TRBV5-1; CDR3 protein: ASTFDPANEKLF
J gene: TRBJ1-5; V gene: TRBV30; CDR3 protein: AWSVGYSNQPQH
J gene: TRBJ2-2; V gene: TRBV4-1; CDR3 protein: ASSQPRDPNTGELF
J gene: TRBJ1-6; V gene: TRBV4-1; CDR3 protein: ASSQIHPGASYNSPLH
J gene: TRBJ1-3; V gene: TRBV5-1; CDR3 protein: ASSSGTVNSGNTIY
J gene: TRBJ1-1; V gene: TRBV4-1; CDR3 protein: ASSRIDRPNTEAF
J gene: TRBJ2-7; V gene: TRBV3-1/TRBV3-2; CDR3 protein: ASSQVGTSTSYEQY
J gene: TRBJ1-5; V gene: TRBV27; CDR3 protein: ASSFKAPGQGSQPQH
J gene: TRBJ2-1; V gene: TRBV3-1/TRBV3-2; CDR3 protein: ASSRSGYNEQF
J gene: TRBJ1-4; V gene: TRBV9; CDR3 protein: ASSRDGNEKLF
J gene: TRBJ2-6; V gene: TRBV7-2; CDR3 protein: ASSLVGPGANVLT
J gene: TRBJ2-1; V gene: TRBV30; CDR3 protein: AWSVGLLRNEQF
J gene: TRBJ2-2; V gene: TRBV6-1; CDR3 protein: ASSESGESGELF
J gene: TRBJ1-2; V gene: TRBV2; CDR3 protein: ASSQGTEDLVYGYT
J gene: TRBJ2-7; V gene: TRBV5-1; CDR3 protein: ASSLSGSGNYEQY
J gene: TRBJ2-5; V gene: TRBV7-7; CDR3 protein: ASSLEPGQATQY
J gene: TRBJ2-2; V gene: TRBV19; CDR3 protein: ASSIDAATGELF
J gene: TRBJ1-2; V gene: TRBV30; CDR3 protein: AWSPGPPYGYT
J gene: TRBJ1-3; V gene: TRBV5-1; CDR3 protein: ASSPQLGGAGNTIY
J gene: TRBJ2-4; V gene: TRBV19; CDR3 protein: ASSLQGEVNIQY
J gene: TRBJ1-1; V gene: TRBV5-1; CDR3 protein: ASSLYDRATEAF
J gene: TRBJ1-5; V gene: TRBV5-1; CDR3 protein: ASSAGEGGFDQPQH
J gene: TRBJ1-4; V gene: TRBV9; CDR3 protein: ASSVGVGGGNNEKLF
J gene: TRBJ2-1; V gene: TRBV27; CDR3 protein: ASSLLSSGGKGKF
J gene: TRBJ2-7; V gene: TRBV9; CDR3 protein: ASSGGTSGSEQY
J gene: TRBJ1-1; V gene: TRBV3-1/TRBV3-2; CDR3 protein: ASSLLTGALNTEAF
J gene: TRBJ1-2; V gene: TRBV18; CDR3 protein: ASSPRDHYGYT
J gene: TRBJ1-2; V gene: TRBV11-2; CDR3 protein: ASSQGFNRGYT
J gene: TRBJ1-2; V gene: TRBV5-1; CDR3 protein: ASSPHPARGRDYGYT
J gene: TRBJ2-7; V gene: TRBV19; CDR3 protein: ASSGGTGTEQY
J gene: TRBJ2-3; V gene: TRBV5-4; CDR3 protein: ASSLASGHTDTQY
J gene: TRBJ1-2; V gene: TRBV3-1/TRBV3-2; CDR3 protein: ASRLSGGVLGGYT
J gene: TRBJ2-1; V gene: TRBV6-1; CDR3 protein: ASSEEVRSRDFQF
J gene: TRBJ1-6; V gene: TRBV5-6; CDR3 protein: ASSYRQGNNSPLH
J gene: TRBJ1-2; V gene: TRBV7-9; CDR3 protein: ASSTGDYGYT
J gene: TRBJ1-2; V gene: TRBV15; CDR3 protein: ATSRDVSYGYT